Sequencing of this T cell receptor beta chain was carried out in a study of blood T cells in healthy people across ages. This clonotype was seen ten or more times. Its antigen is currently unknown. This CDR3 region has 18 residues. Losses at the gene ends were 1 base for V and 5 bases for J; bases not matched to a gene: 13. A minimum of 5.5 micrograms of total RNA was extracted per sample. A second PCR, run for roughly 7 to 11 cycles, used a sample-barcoded 5' primer plus a J-beta primer mix. TCRdb independently ran MiXCR on the 5' RACE reads; one entry per CDR3 protein. The data show 1.5 million to 2 million distinct CDR3 sequences, roughly 30% seen once. Findings of the study overall: Relative to aged donors, long-lived donors carried more naive CD4+ cells and displayed higher diversity. Unsorted PBMC input precluded a conclusive naive versus antigen-experienced comparison.

This chain joins TRBV12-3 or TRBV12-4 and TRBJ2-5; TRBD2 aligns across 10 bases. The sample was blood. This TCR was sampled from a woman aged 25 to 39 in good health. The CDR3, as DNA: TGTGCCAGCAGTTTAGGGAAGATTAGCGGGAGGCCTGGGGAGACCCAGTACTTC. Its translation is CASSLGKISGRPGETQYF.